This is a list of T cell receptor beta chains from one sample in a study of identical twins. TCRdb redid the calling of the 5' RACE reads with MiXCR, one entry per CDR3 protein. The profile shows some 900,000 distinct CDR3 sequences, roughly 12% of them singletons. This sample also belongs to another study, concerning yellow fever vaccine responses in identical twins.

The source material was PBMCs. The receptors shown here come from a young woman in good health. CDR3s include the opening cysteine and the closing phenylalanine or tryptophan. A D gene is named only where the DNA matches it firmly. Clone size, where shown, is once, few, many, or a class for clones that have expanded.

>.|TRBD2|TRBV7-9|TRBJ2-5
CASSLERLAGSGTQYF
TGTGCCAGCAGCTTAGAACGCCTAGCGGGGTCCGGGACCCAGTACTTC
>.|TRBD2|TRBV5-1|TRBJ2-1
CASSFIPGLANNEQFF
TGCGCCAGCAGCTTCATTCCGGGACTAGCGAACAATGAGCAGTTCTTC
>.|TRBD2|TRBV28|TRBJ2-1
CASSLVGSGISSYNEQFF
TGTGCCAGCAGTTTAGTCGGTAGCGGGATCTCTTCCTACAATGAGCAGTTCTTC
>.|TRBD2|TRBV6-5|TRBJ2-7
CASSSARGASGSPFYEQYF
TGTGCCAGCAGTTCAGCAAGGGGGGCTAGCGGGAGCCCTTTCTACGAGCAGTACTTC
>few|TRBD2|TRBV24-1|TRBJ2-7
CATSDTSGKGNEQYF
TGTGCCACCAGTGACACTAGCGGAAAAGGCAACGAGCAGTACTTC
>few|TRBD1|TRBV4-1|TRBJ2-7
CASSQLDGQGSSYEQYF
TGCGCCAGCAGCCAACTCGACGGACAGGGCAGCTCCTACGAGCAGTACTTC
>.|.|TRBV7-2|TRBJ1-4
CASSPRGGLNEKLFF
TGTGCCAGCAGCCCCCGGGGCGGTCTTAATGAAAAACTGTTTTTT
>.|.|TRBV11-1|TRBJ2-1
CASSHRPGKEDKYNEQFF
TGTGCCAGCAGCCATCGGCCAGGGAAGGAGGATAAATACAATGAGCAGTTCTTC
>.|.|TRBV5-5|TRBJ1-1
CASSWTVGGNTEAFF
TGTGCCAGCAGCTGGACCGTGGGCGGAAACACTGAAGCTTTCTTT
>.|.|TRBV24-1|TRBJ2-3
CATGVEGMSDTQYF
TGTGCCACTGGTGTTGAGGGAATGTCAGATACGCAGTATTTT
>many|.|TRBV12-3/TRBV12-4|TRBJ1-5
CASTRTFGANQPQHF
TGTGCCAGCACCCGGACATTCGGGGCCAATCAGCCCCAGCATTTT
>.|TRBD2|TRBV28|TRBJ2-7
CASSFLSGTRGEQYF
TGTGCCAGCAGTTTCCTCAGCGGGACGCGCGGCGAGCAGTACTTC
>few|TRBD2|TRBV7-3|TRBJ2-7
CASSSTGTSGYEQYF
TGTGCCAGCAGCTCAACCGGGACTAGCGGCTACGAGCAGTACTTC
>.|.|TRBV29-1|TRBJ2-1
CSVAGGVYNGQFF
TGCAGCGTTGCTGGAGGAGTGTACAATGGGCAGTTCTTC
>few|TRBD1|TRBV15|TRBJ1-1
CATSRELGGFEAFF
TGTGCCACCAGCAGAGAATTAGGGGGCTTCGAAGCTTTCTTT
>many|TRBD1|TRBV24-1|TRBJ2-1
CATSDGSGTGLDEQFF
TGTGCCACCAGTGATGGCTCCGGGACAGGTTTGGATGAGCAGTTCTTC
>.|TRBD2|TRBV29-1|TRBJ2-5
CSVETTSAAILGYQETQYF
TGCAGCGTTGAGACGACTAGCGCAGCTATCCTGGGGTACCAAGAGACCCAGTACTTC
>few|TRBD1|TRBV3-1|TRBJ2-5
CASSPGTGRETQYF
TGTGCCAGCAGCCCTGGGACAGGCCGAGAGACCCAGTACTTC
>few|.|TRBV28|TRBJ1-2
CASSFRSGTLYGYTF
TGTGCCAGCAGTTTCAGGTCCGGAACCCTCTATGGCTACACCTTC
>few|TRBD1|TRBV25-1|TRBJ2-2
CASRETGAGELFF
TGTGCCAGCAGGGAAACAGGGGCCGGGGAGCTGTTTTTT
>.|.|TRBV28|TRBJ1-1
CASSPKLRSTEAFF
TGTGCCAGCAGTCCGAAATTGAGGAGCACTGAAGCTTTCTTT
>many|.|TRBV12-3/TRBV12-4|TRBJ1-1
CASSGPWEGSTEAFF
TGTGCCAGCAGCGGACCCTGGGAGGGAAGTACTGAAGCTTTCTTT
>.|.|TRBV3-1|TRBJ1-2
CASYQDRNYGYTF
TGTGCCAGCTACCAAGACAGGAACTATGGCTACACCTTC
>.|TRBD2|TRBV10-3|TRBJ2-7
CASTPSGDLPYEQYF
TGTGCCAGCACCCCTAGCGGGGATCTTCCCTACGAGCAGTACTTC
>few|.|TRBV9|TRBJ2-3
CASSAYGTNTDTQYF
TGTGCCAGCAGCGCCTATGGAACCAACACAGATACGCAGTATTTT
>few|TRBD2|TRBV7-6|TRBJ2-1
CASRERETYYNEQFF
TGTGCCAGCAGGGAGCGGGAGACGTATTACAATGAGCAGTTCTTC
>few|.|TRBV5-1|TRBJ2-6
CASSLAGEAVLTF
TGCGCCAGCAGCTTGGCTGGGGAGGCCGTCCTGACTTTC
>.|TRBD2|TRBV15|TRBJ2-7
CATSRDRTSGREQYF
TGTGCCACCAGCAGAGACAGGACTAGCGGGAGGGAGCAGTACTTC
>many|.|TRBV6-4|TRBJ2-7
CASRDEQYF
TGTGCCAGCAGGGACGAGCAGTACTTC
>.|TRBD1|TRBV6-1|TRBJ1-4
CASSPTGTEKLFF
TGTGCCAGCAGCCCGACAGGGACCGAAAAACTGTTTTTT
>.|.|TRBV5-1|TRBJ2-1
CASSPSGGLNEQFF
TGCGCCAGCAGCCCCTCCGGCGGACTCAATGAGCAGTTCTTC
>.|TRBD2|TRBV28|TRBJ2-7
CASRPSGRAYEQYF
TGTGCCAGCAGGCCCAGCGGGAGGGCCTACGAGCAGTACTTC
>.|.|TRBV2|TRBJ1-2
CASSGAGYGYTF
TGTGCCAGCAGTGGGGCCGGCTATGGCTACACCTTC
>few|TRBD1|TRBV5-1|TRBJ1-1
CASSPGTGGAEAFF
TGCGCCAGCAGCCCCGGGACAGGGGGCGCTGAAGCTTTCTTT
>few|TRBD1|TRBV28|TRBJ2-7
CASSLDGQGFGEQYF
TGTGCCAGCAGTTTAGATGGACAGGGGTTTGGCGAGCAGTACTTC
>.|TRBD1|TRBV20-1|TRBJ1-6
CSATQDRGLKSPLHF
TGCAGTGCCACCCAGGACAGGGGGCTAAAATCACCCCTCCACTTT
>few|TRBD1|TRBV5-1|TRBJ1-6
CASSLVQGVNSPLHF
TGCGCCAGCAGCTTGGTGCAGGGGGTAAATTCACCCCTCCACTTT
>.|TRBD1|TRBV24-1|TRBJ1-2
CATSDADRGYNYGYTF
TGTGCCACCAGTGATGCGGACAGGGGGTATAACTATGGCTACACCTTC
>few|.|TRBV20-1|TRBJ1-2
CSAGASGRNYGYTF
TGCAGTGCGGGAGCGTCAGGGAGGAACTATGGCTACACCTTC
>few|.|TRBV5-8|TRBJ2-5
CASSQMKTPRRETQYF
TGTGCCAGCAGCCAAATGAAGACCCCGCGGCGGGAGACCCAGTACTTC
>few|TRBD1|TRBV12-3/TRBV12-4|TRBJ2-3
CASSLDRGFRTDTQYF
TGTGCCAGCAGTTTAGACAGGGGGTTTCGCACAGATACGCAGTATTTT
>many|TRBD1|TRBV5-1|TRBJ2-3
CASAGQGIDTQYF
TGCGCCAGCGCGGGACAGGGGATCGATACGCAGTATTTT
>.|.|TRBV7-9|TRBJ1-2
CASSFKGPLEGGYTF
TGTGCCAGCAGCTTCAAAGGCCCCCTGGAGGGGGGCTACACCTTC
>many|.|TRBV5-1|TRBJ2-2
CASKSRANTGELFF
TGCGCCAGCAAGTCCCGAGCTAACACCGGGGAGCTGTTTTTT
>.|.|TRBV7-2|TRBJ2-1
CASSPSAIEVNEQFF
TGTGCCAGCAGCCCTAGCGCTATAGAGGTGAATGAGCAGTTCTTC
>.|.|TRBV7-8|TRBJ2-5
CASSSSGTRGETQYF
TGTGCCAGCAGCTCATCCGGGACTCGTGGAGAGACCCAGTACTTC
>few|.|TRBV29-1|TRBJ1-1
CSVRAGGLTEAFF
TGCAGCGTTAGGGCGGGGGGGCTTACTGAAGCTTTCTTT
>few|TRBD2|TRBV20-1|TRBJ2-3
CSAPEGTSVSDTQYF
TGCAGTGCCCCCGAAGGGACTAGTGTGTCAGATACGCAGTATTTT
>few|TRBD2|TRBV12-3/TRBV12-4|TRBJ2-3
CASTRLAGGTDTQYF
TGTGCCAGCACTCGACTAGCGGGAGGCACAGATACGCAGTATTTT
>.|.|TRBV24-1|TRBJ1-5
CATSLGDHSNQPQHF
TGTGCCACTAGCTTAGGGGACCATAGCAATCAGCCCCAGCATTTT
>many|TRBD1|TRBV7-2|TRBJ1-2
CASSLEPETGSRGYTF
TGTGCCAGCAGCCTAGAACCGGAGACAGGGTCGCGTGGCTACACCTTC